The sequence of this T cell receptor beta chain was determined in a study of identical twins. Each donor (without exception) was a healthy Caucasian. Trimming took off 4 bases at V and 1 base at J, with 14 bases between the two ends. Germline-derived CDR1 and CDR2 are SGHRS and YFSETQ. The CDR3 is 15 residues long. Template switching added a universal primer binding site, and final cDNA carried unique molecular identifiers. TCRdb analysed the 5' RACE reads with MiXCR anew, one entry per CDR3 protein. The sample holds around 1.7 million distinct CDR3 sequences, 32% seen once. A remark on this clonotype: As yet, its antigen is unknown.

Overall study results and limits: A lower insertion count was a feature of abundant cord blood beta clonotypes, with no such feature in memory repertoires. Where out-of-frame alpha sequences were twin-shared, they showed excess low generation probability.

The rearrangement links TRBV5-1 to TRBJ1-1; no clear D. Input material: cord blood. The sequence derives from a newborn girl in good health. The CDR3 sequence is CASSVGSPRNTEAFF. CDR3 sequence (DNA): TGCGCCAGCAGCGTGGGATCGCCGCGGAACACTGAAGCTTTCTTT.